This TCR beta chain was sequenced in a study of T-cell reconstitution after alpha-beta-depleted transplantation in children. Study conclusions and caveats: Reports say that about two months after transplant, the alpha-beta T cells came out of several hundred graft clones that had expanded. Some patients' high day-60 TCRbeta diversity was traced to surviving recipient T cells and thymic progenitors. The authors attributed T-cell counts and diversity one year after transplant mostly to newly produced T cells.

This clonotype was counted between two and nine times. Its antigen is unidentified. V was cut by 3 bases and J by 6 bases, with 6 bases left in between. Germline V gene sequence: CDR1 SGHAT, CDR2 FQNNGV. The CDR3 has 12 residues. Unique molecular identifiers featured in how the TCRbeta library was prepared. TCRdb fed the PCR reads into MiXCR, producing one record per CDR3 protein. Of about 300,000 distinct CDR3 sequences in the sample, 6% to 10% were seen once. The input for sequencing was peripheral blood, taken 360 days after TCRalphabeta/CD19-depleted stem cell transplant. V and J are TRBV11-2 and TRBJ1-3; no reliable D call. The receptor was derived from a female patient between 2 and 10 years old who had a stem cell transplant for Fanconi anemia, so the T cells may come from the graft donor. CDR3 bases: TGTGCCAGCAGCTTTATTATAAACACCATATATTTT. Protein: CASSFIINTIYF.